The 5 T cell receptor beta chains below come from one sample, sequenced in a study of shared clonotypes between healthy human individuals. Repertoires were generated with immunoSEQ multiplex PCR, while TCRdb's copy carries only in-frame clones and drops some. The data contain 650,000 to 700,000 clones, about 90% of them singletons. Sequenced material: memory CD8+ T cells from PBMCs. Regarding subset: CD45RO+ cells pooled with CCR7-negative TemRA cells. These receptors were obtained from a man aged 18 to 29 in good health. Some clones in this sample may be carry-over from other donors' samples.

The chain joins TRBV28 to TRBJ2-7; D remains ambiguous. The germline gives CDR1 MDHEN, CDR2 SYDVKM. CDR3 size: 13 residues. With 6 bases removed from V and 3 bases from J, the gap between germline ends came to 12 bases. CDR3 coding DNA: TGTGCCAGCAGCTACACATACAGCTACGAGCAGTACTTC. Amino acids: CASSYTYSYEQYF.

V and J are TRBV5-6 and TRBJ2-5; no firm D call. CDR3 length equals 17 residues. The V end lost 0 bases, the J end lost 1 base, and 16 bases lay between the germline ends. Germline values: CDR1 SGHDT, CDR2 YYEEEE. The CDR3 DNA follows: TGTGCCAGCAGCTTGGGCTTCTTCGAGGTGGGCCAAGAGACCCAGTACTTC. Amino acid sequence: CASSLGFFEVGQETQYF.

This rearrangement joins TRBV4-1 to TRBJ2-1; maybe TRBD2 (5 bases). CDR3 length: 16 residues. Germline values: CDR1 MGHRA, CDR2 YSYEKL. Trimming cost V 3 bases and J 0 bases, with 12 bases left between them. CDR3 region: CASSQPTGGSYNEQFF. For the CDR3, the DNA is TGCGCCAGCAGCCAGCCGACCGGAGGCTCCTACAATGAGCAGTTCTTC.

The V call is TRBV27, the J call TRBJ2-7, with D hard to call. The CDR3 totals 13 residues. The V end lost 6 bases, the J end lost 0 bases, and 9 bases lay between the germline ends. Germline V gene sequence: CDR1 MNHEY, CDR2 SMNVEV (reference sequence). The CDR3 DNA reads TGTGCCAGCAGCCTGATAAGCTCCTACGAGCAGTACTTC. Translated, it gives CASSLISSYEQYF.

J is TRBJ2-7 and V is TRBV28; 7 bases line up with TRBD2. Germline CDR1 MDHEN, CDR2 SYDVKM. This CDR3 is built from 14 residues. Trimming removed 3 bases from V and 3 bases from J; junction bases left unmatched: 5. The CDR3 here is CASSFERGYYEQYF. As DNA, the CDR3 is TGTGCCAGCAGTTTTGAGCGGGGCTACTACGAGCAGTACTTC. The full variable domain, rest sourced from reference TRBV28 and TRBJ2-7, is DVKVTQSSRYLVKRTGEKVFLECVQDMDHENMFWYRQDPGLGLRLIYFSYDVKMKEKGDIPEGYSVSREKKERFSLILESASTNQTSMYLCASSFERGYYEQYFGPGTRLTVT.